Below are 29 T cell receptor beta chains sequenced from a single sample in a study of blood T cell repertoires in COVID-19. TCRdb's copy holds only in-frame clones and misses some; the assay was immunoSEQ multiplex PCR. The sample has over 200,000 clones, about 81% seen once. The specimen sequenced was PBMCs or T cells enriched from blood (not recorded which). The receptors were sampled from a man aged 35-49 years who had recovered from COVID-19.

V gene TRBV30 combines with J gene TRBJ2-1, with D maybe TRBD1 (6 bases). Germline lookup yields CDR1 GTSNPN and CDR2 SVGIG (reference sequence). The ends were cut back, 2 bases at V and 4 bases at J, with 12 bases in the middle. The CDR3 runs 14 residues. CDR3 in amino acids: CAWSTGQLYNEQFF. As DNA, the CDR3 is TGTGCCTGGAGTACCGGACAGCTTTACAATGAGCAGTTCTTC.

The chain uses TRBV15 and TRBJ2-7, with 7 bases matching TRBD1. Trimming took 0 bases from V and 2 from J; bases not matched to a gene: 1. The CDR3 contains 14 residues. Germline V lookup: CDR1 LNHNV, CDR2 YYDKDF (reference sequence). CDR3 region: CATSREQGAYEQYF. CDR3 sequence (DNA): TGTGCCACCAGCAGAGAGCAGGGGGCCTACGAGCAGTACTTC.

This clone was seen a single time. The chain recombines TRBV30 with TRBJ1-2, with D unclear. Germline V gives CDR1 GTSNPN, CDR2 SVGIG (reference sequence). There are 16 residues in the CDR3. Trimming stripped 0 bases from V and 2 bases from J, with 16 bases between. CDR3 residues: CAWSVLGRIKNYGYTF. The CDR3 coding sequence is TGTGCCTGGAGTGTATTAGGCAGGATAAAAAACTATGGCTACACCTTC.

A note on this clone: Other DNA sequences of this sample code for an identical CDR3. The chain carries TRBV5-4 and TRBJ2-7; D remains unclear. Germline V CDR1 and CDR2: SGHNT, YYREEE (reference sequence). There are 13 residues in the CDR3. Deletions cut 0 bases from V and 1 base from J, with 5 bases between. The CDR3 region has the DNA TGTGCCAGCAGCTTGGGCGAATCCTACGAGCAGTACTTC. It yields the protein CASSLGESYEQYF.

The genes are TRBV12-3 or TRBV12-4 and TRBJ2-5, with D maybe TRBD1 (6 bases). V was clipped by 4 bases and J by 1 base, with 7 bases between them. The CDR3 length is 13 residues. In nucleotides, the CDR3 is TGTGCCAGCAGTTCGGACAGCCAAGAGACCCAGTACTTC. Protein sequence: CASSSDSQETQYF.

This chain connects TRBV5-5 to TRBJ1-5; 8 bases are a match to TRBD1. CDR3 length: 15 residues. Germline lookup yields CDR1 SGHKS and CDR2 YYEKEE (reference sequence). The J segment lost 7 bases and the V segment lost 6 bases, leaving 12 bases of the junction unmatched. The CDR3 sequence: CASTQTGAKGQPQHF. As DNA, the CDR3 is TGTGCCAGCACCCAGACAGGGGCGAAAGGGCAGCCCCAGCATTTT.

The V gene is TRBV3-1 (or the pseudogene TRBV3-2), the J gene TRBJ2-3; 7 nucleotides line up with TRBD1. This CDR3 is built from 18 residues. V lost 0 bases to trimming and J lost 9 bases; unmatched junction nucleotides: 18. Germline-derived CDR1 and CDR2 are LGHDT and YNNKEL (reference sequence). The CDR3 coding sequence is TGTGCCAGCAGCCAAGAAGGTTTGGCCCATAAGGGGGCTGGGACGCAGTATTTT. This gives the protein CASSQEGLAHKGAGTQYF.

The chain has TRBV19 and TRBJ1-2; D is perhaps TRBD1 (6 bases). The ends were cut back, 1 base at V and 5 bases at J, with 11 bases in the middle. Germline CDR1 is LNHDA and CDR2 is SQIVND (reference sequence). CDR3 length: 14 amino acids. The CDR3 bases are TGTGCCAGTAGTATAGTCGCAGGGGAGTATGGCTACACCTTC. This encodes CASSIVAGEYGYTF. Looking up the rest from reference TRBV19 and TRBJ1-2 gives the full variable domain: DGGITQSPKYLFRKEGQNVTLSCEQNLNHDAMYWYRQDPGQGLRLIYYSQIVNDFQKGDIAEGYSVSREKKESFPLTVTSAQKNPTAFYLCASSIVAGEYGYTFGSGTRLTVV.

The chain links TRBV5-6 to TRBJ2-3; D remains ambiguous. Germline V gives CDR1 SGHDT, CDR2 YYEEEE. The V gene lost 3 bases and the J gene lost 7 bases, with 12 bases spanning the gap. The CDR3 has 13 amino acids. CDR3 amino acids: CASSSGRGHTQYF. In nucleotides, the CDR3 is TGTGCCAGCAGCTCCGGCCGTGGGCATACGCAGTATTTT. Variable domain in full (rest from reference TRBV5-6 and TRBJ2-3): DAGVTQSPTHLIKTRGQQVTLRCSPKSGHDTVSWYQQALGQGPQFIFQYYEEEERQRGNFPDRFSGHQFPNYSSELNVNALLLGDSALYLCASSSGRGHTQYFGPGTRLTVL.

This sequence joins TRBV21-1 and TRBJ2-4; the table's D call, TRBD2, has no DNA check behind it. TRBV21-1 is tagged as a pseudogene. The CDR3 totals 17 residues. The chain's CDR3 is CASSKSRRGAAKNIQYF. CDR3 in DNA: TGTGCCAGCAGCAAGTCCCGGCGGGGGGCGGCCAAAAACATTCAGTACTTC.

The chain uses TRBV10-3 and TRBJ2-7; 7 bases fit TRBD2. J gave up 4 bases and V 3 bases, and 6 bases lay outside the gene matches. CDR3 length: 14 residues. Germline CDR1 ENHRY, CDR2 SYGVKD. Here the CDR3 reads CAISDRGLIYEQYF. The CDR3 nucleotides read TGTGCCATCAGTGATCGGGGACTAATTTACGAGCAGTACTTC.

The chain uses TRBV19 and TRBJ1-5, with D tentatively TRBD1 (5 bases). This CDR3 region has 16 residues. The V gene lost 4 bases and the J gene lost 2 bases, with 15 bases spanning the gap. Germline assignment: CDR1 LNHDA and CDR2 SQIVND (reference sequence). DNA for the CDR3: TGTGCCAGTAGTAGGGGAGGGACTTCCGGCAATCAGCCCCAGCATTTT. Protein sequence: CASSRGGTSGNQPQHF.

The chain is built from TRBV28 and TRBJ2-2; 7 bases align to TRBD1. The CDR3 contains 14 residues. Trimming removed 6 bases from V and 5 bases from J; junction bases left unmatched: 6. CDR1 and CDR2 from the germline V gene are MDHEN and SYDVKM. For the CDR3, the DNA is TGTGCCAGCAGGGGTAGGGGGCGAACCGGGGAGCTGTTTTTT. This sequence encodes CASRGRGRTGELFF.

The gene calls are TRBV5-1 and TRBJ2-3; 14 bases map to TRBD2. The V segment lost 5 bases and the J segment 8 bases; nucleotides outside the gene matches: 10. The CDR3 is 16 residues long. Germline assignment: CDR1 SGHRS and CDR2 YFSETQ. CDR3 DNA sequence: TGCGCCAGCAGTTTGACTAGCGGGAGGGCCACCGCTACGCAGTATTTT. Protein product: CASSLTSGRATATQYF.

V is TRBV5-1 and J is TRBJ1-1, with TRBD1 as a possible D gene (5 bases). This CDR3 comprises 16 residues. V lost 1 base and J lost 0, with 13 bases in between. Germline loops: CDR1 SGHRS, CDR2 YFSETQ. CDR3 amino acids: CASSLIGAGVNTEAFF. CDR3 DNA sequence: TGCGCCAGCAGCTTGATTGGGGCTGGGGTGAACACTGAAGCTTTCTTT. Variable domain in full (rest from reference TRBV5-1 and TRBJ1-1): KAGVTQTPRYLIKTRGQQVTLSCSPISGHRSVSWYQQTPGQGLQFLFEYFSETQRNKGNFPGRFSGRQFSNSRSEMNVSTLELGDSALYLCASSLIGAGVNTEAFFGQGTRLTVV.

The gene calls are TRBV4-2 and TRBJ1-2, with 7 nucleotides matching TRBD1. V was clipped by 0 bases and J by 8 bases; unmatched bases: 6. Germline loops: CDR1 LGHNA, CDR2 YNFKEQ. The CDR3 runs 14 residues. The CDR3 region is CASSQEQQGRGYTF. The CDR3 coding sequence is TGTGCCAGCAGCCAAGAACAACAGGGGCGCGGCTACACCTTC.

This clone was seen only once. The chain joins TRBV2 to TRBJ2-5; 12 bases map to TRBD1. The V gene end was trimmed by 6 bases and the J gene end by 0 bases; junction bases not matched to a gene: 2. This CDR3 is built from 15 residues. Germline loops: CDR1 SNHLY, CDR2 FYNNEI. The chain's CDR3 is CASRGTGGHQETQYF. In DNA, the CDR3 is TGTGCCAGCAGAGGGACAGGGGGCCACCAAGAGACCCAGTACTTC.

The chain links TRBV7-9 to TRBJ2-3, with 8 bases lining up with TRBD2. Germline V gene lookup returns CDR1 SEHNR and CDR2 FQNEAQ (reference sequence). V shed 4 bases and J 0 bases; nucleotides not matched to a gene: 6. The length of the CDR3 is 16 residues. The CDR3 DNA follows: TGTGCCAGCAGCTCCCCGCGGGAGGACAGCACAGATACGCAGTATTTT. Protein: CASSSPREDSTDTQYF.

The genes are TRBV11-1 and TRBJ1-2, with D hard to call. V was cut by 3 bases and J by 1 base, with 6 bases left in between. Germline V gene lookup returns CDR1 SGHAT and CDR2 FQDESV (reference sequence). The CDR3 sequence is 13 residues long. CDR3 bases: TGTGCCAGCAGCTTCGGTTTTAACTATGGCTACACCTTC. As protein: CASSFGFNYGYTF.

This clone has a handful of counts. J is TRBJ2-7 and V is TRBV29-1; weak D call: TRBD2 (5 bases). This CDR3 contains 13 residues. Germline V gene sequence: CDR1 SQVTM, CDR2 ANQGSEA. V dropped 7 bases and J dropped 1 base, with 14 bases sitting between them. DNA for the CDR3: TGCAGCGCCACCTGGACTCAGTCCTACGAGCAGTACTTC. It encodes CSATWTQSYEQYF.

This chain links TRBV5-1 with TRBJ2-1, with TRBD2 identical over 7 bases. The junction had 14 bases not matched to a gene; V was cut back by 4 bases and J by 1 base. Germline V gene data show CDR1 as SGHRS and CDR2 as YFSETQ. The CDR3 is 18 residues long. CDR3 bases: TGCGCCAGCAGCGAGTCACCCCTCCGGGGACTATCCTACAATGAGCAGTTCTTC. This encodes CASSESPLRGLSYNEQFF.

The rearrangement links TRBV7-9 to TRBJ1-5, with D unresolved. CDR3 length: 14 residues. Per the germline V gene, CDR1 is SEHNR and CDR2 is FQNEAQ (reference sequence). V was shortened by 1 base and J by 6 bases, with 10 bases between the two germline ends. The chain's CDR3 is CASSLVGRAQPQHF. CDR3 sequence (DNA): TGTGCCAGCAGCTTAGTTGGGAGAGCTCAGCCCCAGCATTTT. Complete variable domain (other parts from reference TRBV7-9 and TRBJ1-5): DTGVSQNPRHKITKRGQNVTFRCDPISEHNRLYWYRQTLGQGPEFLTYFQNEAQLEKSRLLSDRFSAERPKGSFSTLEIQRTEQGDSAMYLCASSLVGRAQPQHFGDGTRLSIL.

The chain combines TRBV11-2 with TRBJ1-6, with TRBD1 identical over 9 bases. Trimming removed 7 bases from V and 6 bases from J; junction bases left unmatched: 4. From germline, CDR1 is SGHAT and CDR2 FQNNGV. The CDR3 extends over 14 amino acids. CDR3 in DNA: TGTGCCAGCACCCAGGGACAGGGTAATTCACCCCTCCACTTT. Its protein is CASTQGQGNSPLHF.

The chain employs TRBV24-1 and TRBJ2-5, with 9 bases lining up with TRBD1. In germline, CDR1 is KGHDR, CDR2 SFDVKD. V dropped 6 bases and J dropped 5; count of bases not matched to a gene: 15. This CDR3 is 17 amino acids long. CDR3 sequence (DNA): TGTGCCACCAGTACCATACCCCGACAGGGGGGTGTTGAGACCCAGTACTTC. Residues: CATSTIPRQGGVETQYF.

The chain uses TRBV7-9 and TRBJ2-7, with D unresolved. The V and J ends lost 4 bases and 6 bases respectively, with 10 bases between them. The CDR3 spans 12 residues. CDR1 is SEHNR, CDR2 FQNEAQ, per germline (reference sequence). The CDR3 here is CASSSEPLEQYF. The CDR3 nucleotides read TGTGCCAGCAGCTCGGAGCCCCTCGAGCAGTACTTC.

This rearrangement joins TRBV29-1 to TRBJ1-1; 9 bases agree with TRBD1. The V gene's germline CDR1 is SQVTM and CDR2 ANQGSEA. The CDR3 extends over 14 amino acids. The ends lost 7 bases at V and 7 bases at J; junction bases unmatched: 13. The CDR3, as DNA: TGCAGCGACCGGTCGGGACAGGGCGGCGATGAAGCTTTCTTT. This translates into CSDRSGQGGDEAFF. Based on the CDR3 plus reference TRBV29-1 and TRBJ1-1, the full variable domain is SAVISQKPSRDICQRGTSLTIQCQVDSQVTMMFWYRQQPGQSLTLIATANQGSEATYESGFVIDKFPISRPNLTFSTLTVSNMSPEDSSIYLCSDRSGQGGDEAFFGQGTRLTVV.

The chain couples TRBV6-1 to TRBJ1-6; TRBD1 might be the D (6 bases). Germline-derived CDR1 and CDR2 are MNHNS and SASEGT. This CDR3 is 12 amino acids long. V dropped 8 bases and J dropped 11 bases, with 13 bases sitting between them. This chain's CDR3 is CASHEGGTPLHF. The CDR3 DNA reads TGTGCCAGCCACGAGGGGGGGACACCCCTCCACTTT.

The genes are TRBV19 and TRBJ2-7, with 7 nucleotides matching TRBD1. V lost 3 bases and J lost 2; bases outside the gene matches: 4. CDR1 and CDR2 from the germline V gene are LNHDA and SQIVND (reference sequence). The CDR3 runs 14 residues. The CDR3 sequence is CASSMPGQPYEQYF. The CDR3 region has the DNA TGTGCCAGTAGTATGCCGGGACAGCCCTACGAGCAGTACTTC.

V and J are TRBV28 and TRBJ2-1; 14 bases fit TRBD2. Trimming cost V 5 bases and J 10 bases; bases outside gene matches: 4. The CDR3 spans 14 residues. Germline CDR1 and CDR2: MDHEN and SYDVKM. The CDR3: CASSGLAGGLEQFF. The CDR3 DNA follows: TGTGCCAGCAGTGGACTAGCGGGGGGATTGGAGCAGTTCTTC.